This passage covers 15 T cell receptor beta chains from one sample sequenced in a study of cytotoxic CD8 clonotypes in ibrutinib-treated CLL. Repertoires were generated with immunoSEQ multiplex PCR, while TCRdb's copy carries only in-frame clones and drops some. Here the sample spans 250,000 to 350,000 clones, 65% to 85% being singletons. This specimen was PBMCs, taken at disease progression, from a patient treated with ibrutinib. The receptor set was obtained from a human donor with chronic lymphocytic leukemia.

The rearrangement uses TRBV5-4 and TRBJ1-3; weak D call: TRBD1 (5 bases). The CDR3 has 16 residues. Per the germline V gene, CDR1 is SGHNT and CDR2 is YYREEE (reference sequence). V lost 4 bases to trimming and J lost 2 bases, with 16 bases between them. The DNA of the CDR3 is TGTGCCAGCAGCACGACGGGGCGCGAGACTGGAAACACCATATATTTT. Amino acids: CASSTTGRETGNTIYF.

CDR3 coding DNA: TGTGCCAGCAGTAAAACGACAGGAACCACCTACGAGCAGTACTTC. The encoded protein is CASSKTTGTTYEQYF. V and J are TRBV25-1 and TRBJ2-7; D possibly corresponds to TRBD1 (6 bases). The V end lost 5 bases, the J end lost 2 bases, and 16 bases lay between the germline ends. The CDR3 has 15 amino acids. Germline lookup yields CDR1 MGHDK and CDR2 SYGVNS.

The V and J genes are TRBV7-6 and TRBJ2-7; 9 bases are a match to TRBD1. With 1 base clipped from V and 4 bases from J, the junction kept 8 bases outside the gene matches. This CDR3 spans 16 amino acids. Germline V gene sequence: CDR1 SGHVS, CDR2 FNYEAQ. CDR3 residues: CASSLDYADRGYEQYF. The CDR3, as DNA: TGTGCCAGCAGCTTAGACTACGCGGACAGGGGTTACGAGCAGTACTTC.

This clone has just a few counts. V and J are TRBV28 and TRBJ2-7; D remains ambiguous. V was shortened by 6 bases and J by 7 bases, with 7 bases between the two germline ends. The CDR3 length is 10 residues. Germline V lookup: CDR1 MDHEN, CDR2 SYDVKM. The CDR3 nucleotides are TGTGCCAGCAGGGACGGAGAGCAGTACTTC. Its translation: CASRDGEQYF.

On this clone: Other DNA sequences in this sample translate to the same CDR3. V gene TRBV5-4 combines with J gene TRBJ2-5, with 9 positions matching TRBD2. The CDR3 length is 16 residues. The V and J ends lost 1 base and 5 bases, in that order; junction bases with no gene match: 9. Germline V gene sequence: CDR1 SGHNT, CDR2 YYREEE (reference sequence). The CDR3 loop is CASSLYGLAGRETQYF. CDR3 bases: TGTGCCAGCAGCTTGTATGGGCTAGCGGGGAGGGAGACCCAGTACTTC. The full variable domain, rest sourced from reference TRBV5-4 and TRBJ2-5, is ETGVTQSPTHLIKTRGQQVTLRCSSQSGHNTVSWYQQALGQGPQFIFQYYREEENGRGNFPPRFSGLQFPNYSSELNVNALELDDSALYLCASSLYGLAGRETQYFGPGTRLLVL.

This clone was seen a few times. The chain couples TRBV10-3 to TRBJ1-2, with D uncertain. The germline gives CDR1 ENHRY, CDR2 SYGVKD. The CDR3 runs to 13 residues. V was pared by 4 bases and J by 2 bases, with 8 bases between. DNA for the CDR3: TGTGCCATCAGTGGGATAGGAAACTATGGCTACACCTTC. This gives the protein CAISGIGNYGYTF.

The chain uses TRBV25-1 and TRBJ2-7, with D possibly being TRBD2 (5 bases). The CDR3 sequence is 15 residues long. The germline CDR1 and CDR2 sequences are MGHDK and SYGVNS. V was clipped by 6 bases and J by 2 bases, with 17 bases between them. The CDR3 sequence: CASRESGANAYEQYF. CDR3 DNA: TGTGCCAGCAGAGAAAGCGGAGCTAACGCCTACGAGCAGTACTTC.

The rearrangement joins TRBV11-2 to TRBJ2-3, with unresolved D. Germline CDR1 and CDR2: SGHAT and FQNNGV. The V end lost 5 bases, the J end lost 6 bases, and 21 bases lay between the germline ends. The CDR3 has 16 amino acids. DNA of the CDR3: TGTGCCAGCAGCCGTATCGGTGGGCTGTCACCCGATACGCAGTATTTT. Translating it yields CASSRIGGLSPDTQYF.

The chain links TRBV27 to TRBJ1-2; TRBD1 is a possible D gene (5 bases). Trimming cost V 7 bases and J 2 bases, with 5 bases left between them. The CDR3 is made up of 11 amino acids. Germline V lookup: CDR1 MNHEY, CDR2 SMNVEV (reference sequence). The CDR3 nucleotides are TGTGCCAGCAAGGGGAACTATGGCTACACCTTC. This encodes CASKGNYGYTF.

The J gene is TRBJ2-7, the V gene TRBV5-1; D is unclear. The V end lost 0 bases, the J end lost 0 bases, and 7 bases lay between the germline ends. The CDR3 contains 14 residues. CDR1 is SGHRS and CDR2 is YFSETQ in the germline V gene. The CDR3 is CASSLEVPSYEQYF. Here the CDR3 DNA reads TGCGCCAGCAGCTTGGAAGTACCCTCCTACGAGCAGTACTTC.

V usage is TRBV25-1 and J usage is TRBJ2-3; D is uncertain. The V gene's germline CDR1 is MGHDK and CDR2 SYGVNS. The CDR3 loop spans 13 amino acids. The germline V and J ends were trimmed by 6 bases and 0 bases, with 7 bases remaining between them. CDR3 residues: CASSRFSTDTQYF. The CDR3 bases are TGTGCCAGCAGCCGTTTTAGCACAGATACGCAGTATTTT.

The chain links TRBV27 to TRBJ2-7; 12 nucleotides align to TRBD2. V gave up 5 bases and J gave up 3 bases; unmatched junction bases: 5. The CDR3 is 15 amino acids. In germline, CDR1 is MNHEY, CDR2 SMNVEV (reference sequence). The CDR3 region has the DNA TGTGCCAGCAGTGCGCTAGCGGGAGGGTTCTACGAGCAGTACTTC. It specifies CASSALAGGFYEQYF.

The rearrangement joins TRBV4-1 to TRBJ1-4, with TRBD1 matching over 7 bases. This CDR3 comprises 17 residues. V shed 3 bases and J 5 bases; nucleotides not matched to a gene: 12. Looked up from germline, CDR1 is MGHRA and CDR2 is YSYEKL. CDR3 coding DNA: TGCGCCAGCAGCCACCTCTTAGGGGGCAACAGAAATGAAAAACTGTTTTTT. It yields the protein CASSHLLGGNRNEKLFF.

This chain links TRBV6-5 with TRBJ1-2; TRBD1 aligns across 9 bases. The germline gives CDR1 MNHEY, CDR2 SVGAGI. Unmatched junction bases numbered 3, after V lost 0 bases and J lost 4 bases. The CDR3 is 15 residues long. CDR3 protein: CASSYSMTGGYGYTF. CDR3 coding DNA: TGTGCCAGCAGTTACTCGATGACAGGGGGCTATGGCTACACCTTC.

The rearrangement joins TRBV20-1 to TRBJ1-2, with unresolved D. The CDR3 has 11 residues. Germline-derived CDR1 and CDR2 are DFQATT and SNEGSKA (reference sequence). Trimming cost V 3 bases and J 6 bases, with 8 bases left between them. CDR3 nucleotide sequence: TGCAGTGCTAGTCCCCTGGATGGCTACACCTTC. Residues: CSASPLDGYTF.